The 5 T cell receptor beta chains below come from one sample, sequenced in a study of T cell repertoires in cytomegalovirus infection. TCRdb reprocessed the reads with MiXCR, giving one entry per CDR3 protein. The data show 250,000 or so distinct CDR3 sequences, with approximately 8.3% seen just once and about 15% held by the top ten. The specimen sequenced was PBMCs. The receptors derive from a human donor in good health (CMV status not recorded). Some clones in this sample may be carry-over from other donors' samples.

CDR3 nucleotides: TGTGCCAGCAGTTTCTCCCAGGGTGTTGGCACTGAAGCTTTCTTT. Translated: CASSFSQGVGTEAFF. The chain employs TRBV27 and TRBJ1-1; perhaps TRBD1 as D (5 bases). V lost 3 bases and J 4 bases, leaving 15 bases between the germline ends. The germline CDR1 and CDR2 sequences are MNHEY and SMNVEV (reference sequence). The length of the CDR3 is 15 residues.

This clonotype came up many times. The rearrangement joins TRBV7-9 to TRBJ1-2, with 7 bases matching TRBD1. This CDR3 is 15 amino acids long. The junction had 5 bases not matched to a gene; V was cut back by 0 bases and J by 4 bases. Looked up from germline, CDR1 is SEHNR and CDR2 is FQNEAQ (reference sequence). The DNA for the CDR3 is TGTGCCAGCAGCTTAGCGTGGGGGGACAGCTATGGCTACACCTTC. This gives the protein CASSLAWGDSYGYTF. The full variable domain, in which reference TRBV7-9 and TRBJ1-2 provide the parts outside the CDR3, is DTGVSQNPRHKITKRGQNVTFRCDPISEHNRLYWYRQTLGQGPEFLTYFQNEAQLEKSRLLSDRFSAERPKGSFSTLEIQRTEQGDSAMYLCASSLAWGDSYGYTFGSGTRLTVV.

The V gene is TRBV2, the J gene TRBJ1-4; TRBD1 matches at 8 bases. Trimming took 1 base from V and 8 from J; bases not matched to a gene: 6. In germline, CDR1 is SNHLY, CDR2 FYNNEI. There are 15 residues in the CDR3. CDR3 coding DNA: TGTGCCAGCAGTGAAGGCGGACAGGGCAGAGAAAAACTGTTTTTT. Its translation: CASSEGGQGREKLFF.

A few counts support this clonotype. The chain carries TRBV7-8 and TRBJ2-2; D perhaps matches TRBD1 (5 bases). The CDR3 spans 15 residues. CDR1 and CDR2 from the germline V gene are SGHVS and FQNEAQ. Between the trimmed V and J ends, which lost 2 bases and 3 bases, there was a span of 10 bases. The CDR3 protein is CASSLLKGHTGELFF. Written as DNA, the CDR3 is TGTGCCAGCAGCTTACTGAAGGGGCACACCGGGGAGCTGTTTTTT.

This clonotype was counted ten times or more. The chain links TRBV29-1 to TRBJ2-7, with 9 bases aligning to TRBD1. This CDR3 has 13 amino acids. After removal of 6 bases from V and 5 bases from J, the junction contained 8 bases not matched to a gene. Germline values: CDR1 SQVTM, CDR2 ANQGSEA. CDR3: CSVGAGTGHEQYF. For the CDR3, the DNA is TGCAGCGTCGGCGCCGGGACAGGGCACGAGCAGTACTTC.